This TCR beta chain was identified during a study of a mutant IDH1 vaccine in newly diagnosed glioma. Study information: Vaccination followed radiotherapy alone by 4-6 weeks, or accompanied temozolomide cycles.

Time point denoted: week 47, end of study. Every vaccination contained 300 ug of the mutant IDH1 20-mer peptide and was paired with topical imiquimod. About this clone itself: Its target is unknown.

Assay used: immunoSEQ multiplex PCR; TCRdb lists only in-frame clones, some missing. The table shows fewer than 60,000 clones, with roughly 61% occurring only once. The CDR3 is 13 residues long. From germline, CDR1 is SGDLS and CDR2 YYNGEE. V was pared by 0 bases and J by 6 bases, with 6 bases between. Study-level findings and limits: It was about 95% of patients that developed vaccine-induced immune responses. Pseudoprogression appeared independent of alterations in top peripheral clonotypes.

The starting material was peripheral blood mononuclear cells (PBMCs), obtained from a glioma patient whose treatment included an IDH1 peptide vaccine. The receptor's source is a man aged 35 to 55 with glioma. Some clones in this sample may be carry-over from other donors' samples. The V call is TRBV9, the J call TRBJ2-2; D remains ambiguous. CDR3 residues: CASSVEVSGELFF. The DNA of the CDR3 is TGTGCCAGCAGCGTAGAGGTCTCCGGGGAGCTGTTTTTT.